These T cell receptor beta chains were read from a single sample in a study of cytomegalovirus exposure and HLA in healthy donors. Assay used: immunoSEQ multiplex PCR; TCRdb lists only in-frame clones, some missing. The sample includes over 150,000 clones, 70% to 85% of them seen just once. Sequencing used PBMCs. The receptors stem from a girl between 2 and 10 years old in good health and CMV-seropositive. CDR3s include the opening cysteine and the closing phenylalanine or tryptophan. Fields, in order: V gene, clone size, D gene, J gene, CDR3 DNA, CDR3 protein. A D gene is named only where the DNA matches it firmly. Size tells how often a clone was seen (once, few, many) or the class of an expanded clone, and some rows leave it out.

V gene: TRBV5-1; clone size: -; D gene: TRBD2; J gene: TRBJ2-5; CDR3 DNA: TGCGCCAGCAGCCACTCGGGAGGGGGCCAAGAGACCCAGTACTTC; CDR3 protein: CASSHSGGGQETQYF
V gene: TRBV13; clone size: -; D gene: TRBD1; J gene: TRBJ1-2; CDR3 DNA: TGTGCCAGCAGCTCAGACAGGGGGGGATATGGCTACACCTTC; CDR3 protein: CASSSDRGGYGYTF
V gene: TRBV7-6; clone size: once; D gene: -; J gene: TRBJ2-2; CDR3 DNA: TGTGCCAGTAAGGAGAATCCTCTATCGAACACCGGGGAGCTGTTTTTT; CDR3 protein: CASKENPLSNTGELFF
V gene: TRBV27; clone size: -; D gene: -; J gene: TRBJ2-7; CDR3 DNA: TGTGCCAGCAGTTATCTCGGGGGGCCTTACGAGCAGTACTTC; CDR3 protein: CASSYLGGPYEQYF
V gene: TRBV5-1; clone size: -; D gene: -; J gene: TRBJ2-1; CDR3 DNA: TGCGCCAGCAGCTTGCAGGGTTCGACCTACAATGAGCAGTTCTTC; CDR3 protein: CASSLQGSTYNEQFF
V gene: TRBV5-1; clone size: -; D gene: -; J gene: TRBJ2-1; CDR3 DNA: TGCGCCAGCAGCTCGATGGGGGGAAGCTCCTACAATGAGCGGTTCTTC; CDR3 protein: CASSSMGGSSYNERFF
V gene: TRBV28; clone size: -; D gene: TRBD2; J gene: TRBJ2-1; CDR3 DNA: TGTGCCAGCAGTTTGGGTCTCGACCTAGCGGAGAGCTCCTACAATGAGCAGTTCTTC; CDR3 protein: CASSLGLDLAESSYNEQFF
V gene: TRBV10-2; clone size: -; D gene: -; J gene: TRBJ2-1; CDR3 DNA: TGCGCCAGCAGTGAGTATCCGTCGGAGATTAGTGCCTACAATGAGCAGTTCTTC; CDR3 protein: CASSEYPSEISAYNEQFF
V gene: TRBV18; clone size: -; D gene: -; J gene: TRBJ1-1; CDR3 DNA: TGTGCCAGCTCACCACGTTCTGCGGGGAGGAGGGCTGAAGCTTTCTTT; CDR3 protein: CASSPRSAGRRAEAFF
V gene: TRBV10-3; clone size: once; D gene: TRBD1; J gene: TRBJ1-6; CDR3 DNA: TGTGCCATCAGGAGGACAGGGGGAAATTTCTCCTATAATTCACCCCTCCACTTT; CDR3 protein: CAIRRTGGNFSYNSPLHF
V gene: TRBV11-2; clone size: -; D gene: -; J gene: TRBJ1-2; CDR3 DNA: TGTGCCAGCAGCTTAGGGGGCAGGTATGGCTACACCTTC; CDR3 protein: CASSLGGRYGYTF
V gene: TRBV2; clone size: -; D gene: -; J gene: TRBJ2-7; CDR3 DNA: TGTGCCAGCAGTGACCCCGCAGGGCGCGACGAGCAGTACTTC; CDR3 protein: CASSDPAGRDEQYF
V gene: TRBV10-3; clone size: -; D gene: -; J gene: TRBJ1-5; CDR3 DNA: TGTGCCATCAGTGACAAGGGGTGGTCGGATCAGCCCCAGCATTTT; CDR3 protein: CAISDKGWSDQPQHF
V gene: TRBV19; clone size: -; D gene: -; J gene: TRBJ1-1; CDR3 DNA: TGTGCCAGTAAGGCAGGGCGTAACACTGAAGCTTTCTTT; CDR3 protein: CASKAGRNTEAFF
V gene: TRBV6-1; clone size: -; D gene: -; J gene: TRBJ2-7; CDR3 DNA: TGTGCCAGCAGTGAAGCACCCTGGGTGGGGGCGTGTGAGCAGTACTTC; CDR3 protein: CASSEAPWVGACEQYF
V gene: TRBV9; clone size: -; D gene: TRBD1; J gene: TRBJ2-7; CDR3 DNA: TGTGCCAGCAGCCCGTTCCAGGGGGTGGGTTACGAGCAGTACTTC; CDR3 protein: CASSPFQGVGYEQYF
V gene: TRBV10-3; clone size: -; D gene: TRBD1; J gene: TRBJ2-7; CDR3 DNA: TGTGCCACTGCACAGGGGGCCACTGGGGAGCAGTACTTC; CDR3 protein: CATAQGATGEQYF
V gene: TRBV28; clone size: -; D gene: -; J gene: TRBJ2-2; CDR3 DNA: TGTGCCAGCAGTTTTTTTGACAGTAGAGAGCTGTTTTTT; CDR3 protein: CASSFFDSRELFF
V gene: TRBV7-8; clone size: few; D gene: -; J gene: TRBJ1-5; CDR3 DNA: TGTGCCAGCAGCTTTAGGCGGTTCAATCAGCCCCAGCATTTT; CDR3 protein: CASSFRRFNQPQHF
V gene: TRBV18; clone size: -; D gene: -; J gene: TRBJ2-3; CDR3 DNA: TGTGCCAGCTCACCACAGCTTTACCCAGATACGCAGTATTTT; CDR3 protein: CASSPQLYPDTQYF
V gene: TRBV27; clone size: -; D gene: TRBD1; J gene: TRBJ1-1; CDR3 DNA: TGTGCCAGCAGTGCGGACGACAGGGGGCTCTCCGGCATGAACACTGAAGCTTTCTTT; CDR3 protein: CASSADDRGLSGMNTEAFF
V gene: TRBV19; clone size: few; D gene: TRBD1; J gene: TRBJ2-7; CDR3 DNA: TGTGCCAGTAAAACTCCGGGACAGGGTGCCCACGAGCAGTACTTC; CDR3 protein: CASKTPGQGAHEQYF
V gene: TRBV6-1; clone size: -; D gene: -; J gene: TRBJ2-1; CDR3 DNA: TGTGCCAGCAGTGTTTTACCCCGGCCCCAGGGCTACAATGAGCAGTTCTTC; CDR3 protein: CASSVLPRPQGYNEQFF
V gene: TRBV23-1; clone size: -; D gene: TRBD1; J gene: TRBJ1-2; CDR3 DNA: TGCGCCAGCATCCGGGACAGGTCAGGGACCTTC; CDR3 protein: CASIRDRSGTF
V gene: TRBV2; clone size: -; D gene: TRBD2; J gene: TRBJ2-1; CDR3 DNA: TGTGCCAGCAGTGAACTGGGGGGAGGGTACAATGAGCAGTTCTTC; CDR3 protein: CASSELGGGYNEQFF
V gene: TRBV5-1; clone size: -; D gene: -; J gene: TRBJ1-5; CDR3 DNA: TGCGCCAGCAGCTTGTCAGGTTCCCAATTTCGCAATCAGCCCCAGCATTTT; CDR3 protein: CASSLSGSQFRNQPQHF
V gene: TRBV4-1; clone size: -; D gene: -; J gene: TRBJ1-1; CDR3 DNA: TGCGCCAGCAGCCAAGAAGGGGGTTATTCCACTGAAGCTTTCTTT; CDR3 protein: CASSQEGGYSTEAFF
V gene: TRBV5-1; clone size: -; D gene: TRBD1; J gene: TRBJ1-2; CDR3 DNA: TGCGCCAGCAGCTTGGCCGGGACAGTAACTTCAGCTAACTATGGCTACACCTTC; CDR3 protein: CASSLAGTVTSANYGYTF
V gene: TRBV12-5; clone size: -; D gene: -; J gene: TRBJ1-5; CDR3 DNA: TGTGCTAGTGGTTTGGTACTCTTGGGCAATCAGCCCCAGCATTTT; CDR3 protein: CASGLVLLGNQPQHF
V gene: TRBV5-1; clone size: -; D gene: TRBD1; J gene: TRBJ1-2; CDR3 DNA: TGCGCCAGCAGCTCGGGACAGACCCGTGGCTACACCTTC; CDR3 protein: CASSSGQTRGYTF
V gene: TRBV7-7; clone size: once; D gene: TRBD1; J gene: TRBJ2-1; CDR3 DNA: TGTGCCAGCAGCTCAGGACAGGGGCGGAATGAGCAGTTCTTC; CDR3 protein: CASSSGQGRNEQFF
V gene: TRBV28; clone size: once; D gene: TRBD2; J gene: TRBJ2-1; CDR3 DNA: TGTGCCAGTAGCGGGAGCTACAATGAGCAGTTCTTC; CDR3 protein: CASSGSYNEQFF
V gene: TRBV6-6; clone size: -; D gene: -; J gene: TRBJ1-1; CDR3 DNA: TGTGCCAGCACTATGGGGGGAACAACTGAAGCTTTCTTT; CDR3 protein: CASTMGGTTEAFF